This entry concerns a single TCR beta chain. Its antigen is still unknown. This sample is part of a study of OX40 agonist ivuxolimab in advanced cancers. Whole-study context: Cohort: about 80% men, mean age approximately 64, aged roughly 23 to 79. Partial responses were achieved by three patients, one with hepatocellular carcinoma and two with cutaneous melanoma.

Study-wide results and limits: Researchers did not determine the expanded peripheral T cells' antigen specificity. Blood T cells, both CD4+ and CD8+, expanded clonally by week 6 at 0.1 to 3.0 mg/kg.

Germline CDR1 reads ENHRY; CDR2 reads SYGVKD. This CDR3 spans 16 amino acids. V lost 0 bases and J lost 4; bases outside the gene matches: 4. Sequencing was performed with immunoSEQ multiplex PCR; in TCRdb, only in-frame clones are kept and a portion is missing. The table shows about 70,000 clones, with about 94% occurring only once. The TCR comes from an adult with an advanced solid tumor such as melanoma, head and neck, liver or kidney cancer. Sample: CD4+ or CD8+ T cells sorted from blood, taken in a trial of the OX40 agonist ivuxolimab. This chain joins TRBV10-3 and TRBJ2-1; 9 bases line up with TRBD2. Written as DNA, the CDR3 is TGTGCCATCAGTGAGTCCCCTAGCGGGGTTTACAATGAGCAGTTCTTC. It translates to CAISESPSGVYNEQFF.